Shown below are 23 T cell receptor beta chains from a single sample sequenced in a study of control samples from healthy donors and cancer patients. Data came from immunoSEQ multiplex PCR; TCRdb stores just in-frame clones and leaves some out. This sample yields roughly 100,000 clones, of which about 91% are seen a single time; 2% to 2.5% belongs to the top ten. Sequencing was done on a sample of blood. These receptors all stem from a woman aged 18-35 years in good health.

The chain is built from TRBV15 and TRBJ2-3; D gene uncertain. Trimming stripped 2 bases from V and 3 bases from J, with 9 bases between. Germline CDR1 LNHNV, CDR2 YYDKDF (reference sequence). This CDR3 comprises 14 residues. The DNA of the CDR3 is TGTGCCACCAGCAGATTCGAGAGGACAGATACGCAGTATTTT. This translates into CATSRFERTDTQYF.

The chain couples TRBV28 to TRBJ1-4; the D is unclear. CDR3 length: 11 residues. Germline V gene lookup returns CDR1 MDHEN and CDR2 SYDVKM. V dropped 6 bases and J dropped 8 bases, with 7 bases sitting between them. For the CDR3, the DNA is TGTGCCAGCAGGGAGGGAGAAAAACTGTTTTTT. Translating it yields CASREGEKLFF.

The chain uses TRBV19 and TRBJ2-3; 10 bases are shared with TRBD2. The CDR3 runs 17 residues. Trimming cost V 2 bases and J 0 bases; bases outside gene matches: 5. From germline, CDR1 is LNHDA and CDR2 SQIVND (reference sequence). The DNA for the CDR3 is TGTGCCAGTAGTATACGGACTAGCGGACTTAGCACAGATACGCAGTATTTT. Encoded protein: CASSIRTSGLSTDTQYF.

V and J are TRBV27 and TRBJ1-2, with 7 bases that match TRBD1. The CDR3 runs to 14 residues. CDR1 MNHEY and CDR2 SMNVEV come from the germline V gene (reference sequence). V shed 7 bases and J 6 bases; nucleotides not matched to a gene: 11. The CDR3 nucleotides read TGTGCCAGCACTTCCTGGGCACAGGGGAATGGCTACACCTTC. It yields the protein CASTSWAQGNGYTF.

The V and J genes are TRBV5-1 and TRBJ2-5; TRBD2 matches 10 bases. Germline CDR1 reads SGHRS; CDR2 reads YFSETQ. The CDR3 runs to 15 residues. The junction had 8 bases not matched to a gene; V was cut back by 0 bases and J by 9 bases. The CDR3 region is CASSLARTSGLSQYF. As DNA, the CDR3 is TGCGCCAGCAGCTTGGCCCGGACTAGCGGTCTTTCCCAGTACTTC. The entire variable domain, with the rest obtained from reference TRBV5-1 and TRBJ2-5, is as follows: KAGVTQTPRYLIKTRGQQVTLSCSPISGHRSVSWYQQTPGQGLQFLFEYFSETQRNKGNFPGRFSGRQFSNSRSEMNVSTLELGDSALYLCASSLARTSGLSQYFGPGTRLLVL.

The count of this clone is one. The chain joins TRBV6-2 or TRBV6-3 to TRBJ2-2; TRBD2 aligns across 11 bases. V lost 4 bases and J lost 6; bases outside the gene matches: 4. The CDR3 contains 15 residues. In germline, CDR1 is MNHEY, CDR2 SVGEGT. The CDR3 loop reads CASSFLAGGSGELFF. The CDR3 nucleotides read TGTGCCAGCAGTTTCCTAGCGGGAGGTTCCGGGGAGCTGTTTTTT.

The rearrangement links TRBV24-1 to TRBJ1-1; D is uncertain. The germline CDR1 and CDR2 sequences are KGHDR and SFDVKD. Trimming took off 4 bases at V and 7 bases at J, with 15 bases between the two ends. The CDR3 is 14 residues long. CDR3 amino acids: CATSDSRTRFEAFF. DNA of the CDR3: TGTGCCACCAGTGACTCCCGTACCAGGTTTGAAGCTTTCTTT.

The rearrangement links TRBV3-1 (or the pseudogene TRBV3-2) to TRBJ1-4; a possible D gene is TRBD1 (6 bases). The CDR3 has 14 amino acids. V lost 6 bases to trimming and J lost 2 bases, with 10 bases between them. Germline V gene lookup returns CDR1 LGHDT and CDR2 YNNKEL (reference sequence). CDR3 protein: CASRGTGTNEKLFF. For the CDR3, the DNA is TGTGCCAGCAGAGGCACAGGGACTAATGAAAAACTGTTTTTT.

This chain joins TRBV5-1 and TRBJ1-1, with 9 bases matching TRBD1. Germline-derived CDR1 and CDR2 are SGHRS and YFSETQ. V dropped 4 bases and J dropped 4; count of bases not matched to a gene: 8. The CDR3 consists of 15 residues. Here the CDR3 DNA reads TGCGCCAGCAGCGGGGGACAGGGAGGGTTCACTGAAGCTTTCTTT. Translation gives CASSGGQGGFTEAFF.

The CDR3 here is CASSLGETQYF. CDR3 nucleotides: TGTGCCAGTAGTCTGGGAGAGACCCAGTACTTC. This chain uses TRBV19 with TRBJ2-5, with D uncertain. With 5 bases removed from V and 4 bases from J, the gap between germline ends came to 5 bases. The CDR3 is made up of 11 amino acids. Germline lookup yields CDR1 LNHDA and CDR2 SQIVND (reference sequence).

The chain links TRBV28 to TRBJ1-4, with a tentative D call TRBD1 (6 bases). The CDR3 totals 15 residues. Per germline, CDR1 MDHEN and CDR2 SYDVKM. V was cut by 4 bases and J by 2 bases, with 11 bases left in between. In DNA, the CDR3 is TGTGCCAGCAGTTCTGGGGGCGCCACTAATGAAAAACTGTTTTTT. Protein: CASSSGGATNEKLFF.

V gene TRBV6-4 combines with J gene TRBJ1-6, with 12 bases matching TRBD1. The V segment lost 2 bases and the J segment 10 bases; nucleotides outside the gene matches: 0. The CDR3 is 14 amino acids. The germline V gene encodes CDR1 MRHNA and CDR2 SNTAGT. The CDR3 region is CASSDGTGGSPLHF. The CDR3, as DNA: TGTGCCAGCAGTGACGGGACAGGGGGCTCACCCCTCCACTTT.

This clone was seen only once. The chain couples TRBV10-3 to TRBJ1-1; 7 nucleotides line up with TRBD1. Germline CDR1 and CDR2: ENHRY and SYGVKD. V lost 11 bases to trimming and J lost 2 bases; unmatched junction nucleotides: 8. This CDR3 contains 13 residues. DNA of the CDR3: TGTGCCGCCCTAGGGACAGTTAACACTGAAGCTTTCTTT. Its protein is CAALGTVNTEAFF.

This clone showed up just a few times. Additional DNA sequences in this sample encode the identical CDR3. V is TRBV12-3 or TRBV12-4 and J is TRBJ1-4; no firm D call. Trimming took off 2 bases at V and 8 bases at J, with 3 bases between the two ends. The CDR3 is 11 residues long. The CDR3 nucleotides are TGTGCCAGCAGTTTATCGGAAAAACTGTTTTTT. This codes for CASSLSEKLFF.

The CDR3 nucleotides read TGTGCCAGCAGCTTGGGTGGGGGGAACTATGGCTACACCTTC. Encoded protein: CASSLGGGNYGYTF. The chain links TRBV7-2 to TRBJ1-2, with a tentative D call TRBD1 (5 bases). CDR3 length equals 14 residues. The germline V and J ends were trimmed by 3 bases and 2 bases, with 10 bases remaining between them. In germline, CDR1 is SGHTA, CDR2 FQGNSA.

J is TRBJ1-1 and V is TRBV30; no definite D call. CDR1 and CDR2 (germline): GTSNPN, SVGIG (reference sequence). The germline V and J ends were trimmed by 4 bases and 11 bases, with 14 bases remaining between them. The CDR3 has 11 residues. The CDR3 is CAWTPGREAFF. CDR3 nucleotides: TGTGCCTGGACCCCGGGGAGGGAGGCTTTCTTT.

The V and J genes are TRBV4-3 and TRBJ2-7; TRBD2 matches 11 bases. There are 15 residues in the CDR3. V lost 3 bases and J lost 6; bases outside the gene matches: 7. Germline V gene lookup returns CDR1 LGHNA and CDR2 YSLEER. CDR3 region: CASSQLAGGPGEQYF. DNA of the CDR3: TGCGCCAGCAGCCAGCTAGCGGGAGGCCCCGGCGAGCAGTACTTC.

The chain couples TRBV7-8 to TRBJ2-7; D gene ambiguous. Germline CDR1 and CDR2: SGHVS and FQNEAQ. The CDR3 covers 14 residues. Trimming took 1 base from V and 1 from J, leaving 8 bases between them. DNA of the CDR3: TGTGCCAGCAGCTTAGTATCCGATTCCTACGAGCAGTACTTC. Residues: CASSLVSDSYEQYF. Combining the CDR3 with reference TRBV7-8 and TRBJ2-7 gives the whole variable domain GAGVSQSPRYKVAKRGQDVALRCDPISGHVSLFWYQQALGQGPEFLTYFQNEAQLDKSGLPSDRFFAERPEGSVSTLKIQRTQQEDSAVYLCASSLVSDSYEQYFGPGTRLTVT.

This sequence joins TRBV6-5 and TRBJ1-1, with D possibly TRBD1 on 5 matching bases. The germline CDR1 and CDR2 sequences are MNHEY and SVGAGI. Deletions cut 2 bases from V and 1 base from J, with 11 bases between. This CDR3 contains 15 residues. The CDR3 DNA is TGTGCCAGCAGTTACCTGACGGGACGGAACACTGAAGCTTTCTTT. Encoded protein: CASSYLTGRNTEAFF.

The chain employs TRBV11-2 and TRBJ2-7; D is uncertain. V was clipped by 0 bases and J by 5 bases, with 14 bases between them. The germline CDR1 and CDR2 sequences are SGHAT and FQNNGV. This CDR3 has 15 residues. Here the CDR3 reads CASSLEAVFLNEQYF. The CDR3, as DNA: TGTGCCAGCAGCTTAGAGGCGGTTTTCTTGAACGAGCAGTACTTC.

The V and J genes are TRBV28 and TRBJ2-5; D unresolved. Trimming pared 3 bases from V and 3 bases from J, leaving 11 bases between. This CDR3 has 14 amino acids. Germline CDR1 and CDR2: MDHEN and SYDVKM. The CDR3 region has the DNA TGTGCCAGCAGTTTTTTTCGTCGGGAAGAGACCCAGTACTTC. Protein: CASSFFRREETQYF.

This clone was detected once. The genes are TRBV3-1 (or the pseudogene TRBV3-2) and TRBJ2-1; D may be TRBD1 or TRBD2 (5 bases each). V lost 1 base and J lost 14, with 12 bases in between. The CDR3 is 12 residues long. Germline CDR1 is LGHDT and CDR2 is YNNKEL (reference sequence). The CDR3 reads CASSQADVGEFF. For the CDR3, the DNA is TGTGCCAGCAGCCAAGCGGACGTGGGGGAGTTCTTC.

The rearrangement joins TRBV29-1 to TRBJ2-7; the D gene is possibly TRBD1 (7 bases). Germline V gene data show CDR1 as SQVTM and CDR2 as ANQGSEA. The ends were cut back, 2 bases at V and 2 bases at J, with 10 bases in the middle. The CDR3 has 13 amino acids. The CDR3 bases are TGCAGCGTTGAAAGCAGGGGGGCCTACGAGCAGTACTTC. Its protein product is CSVESRGAYEQYF.